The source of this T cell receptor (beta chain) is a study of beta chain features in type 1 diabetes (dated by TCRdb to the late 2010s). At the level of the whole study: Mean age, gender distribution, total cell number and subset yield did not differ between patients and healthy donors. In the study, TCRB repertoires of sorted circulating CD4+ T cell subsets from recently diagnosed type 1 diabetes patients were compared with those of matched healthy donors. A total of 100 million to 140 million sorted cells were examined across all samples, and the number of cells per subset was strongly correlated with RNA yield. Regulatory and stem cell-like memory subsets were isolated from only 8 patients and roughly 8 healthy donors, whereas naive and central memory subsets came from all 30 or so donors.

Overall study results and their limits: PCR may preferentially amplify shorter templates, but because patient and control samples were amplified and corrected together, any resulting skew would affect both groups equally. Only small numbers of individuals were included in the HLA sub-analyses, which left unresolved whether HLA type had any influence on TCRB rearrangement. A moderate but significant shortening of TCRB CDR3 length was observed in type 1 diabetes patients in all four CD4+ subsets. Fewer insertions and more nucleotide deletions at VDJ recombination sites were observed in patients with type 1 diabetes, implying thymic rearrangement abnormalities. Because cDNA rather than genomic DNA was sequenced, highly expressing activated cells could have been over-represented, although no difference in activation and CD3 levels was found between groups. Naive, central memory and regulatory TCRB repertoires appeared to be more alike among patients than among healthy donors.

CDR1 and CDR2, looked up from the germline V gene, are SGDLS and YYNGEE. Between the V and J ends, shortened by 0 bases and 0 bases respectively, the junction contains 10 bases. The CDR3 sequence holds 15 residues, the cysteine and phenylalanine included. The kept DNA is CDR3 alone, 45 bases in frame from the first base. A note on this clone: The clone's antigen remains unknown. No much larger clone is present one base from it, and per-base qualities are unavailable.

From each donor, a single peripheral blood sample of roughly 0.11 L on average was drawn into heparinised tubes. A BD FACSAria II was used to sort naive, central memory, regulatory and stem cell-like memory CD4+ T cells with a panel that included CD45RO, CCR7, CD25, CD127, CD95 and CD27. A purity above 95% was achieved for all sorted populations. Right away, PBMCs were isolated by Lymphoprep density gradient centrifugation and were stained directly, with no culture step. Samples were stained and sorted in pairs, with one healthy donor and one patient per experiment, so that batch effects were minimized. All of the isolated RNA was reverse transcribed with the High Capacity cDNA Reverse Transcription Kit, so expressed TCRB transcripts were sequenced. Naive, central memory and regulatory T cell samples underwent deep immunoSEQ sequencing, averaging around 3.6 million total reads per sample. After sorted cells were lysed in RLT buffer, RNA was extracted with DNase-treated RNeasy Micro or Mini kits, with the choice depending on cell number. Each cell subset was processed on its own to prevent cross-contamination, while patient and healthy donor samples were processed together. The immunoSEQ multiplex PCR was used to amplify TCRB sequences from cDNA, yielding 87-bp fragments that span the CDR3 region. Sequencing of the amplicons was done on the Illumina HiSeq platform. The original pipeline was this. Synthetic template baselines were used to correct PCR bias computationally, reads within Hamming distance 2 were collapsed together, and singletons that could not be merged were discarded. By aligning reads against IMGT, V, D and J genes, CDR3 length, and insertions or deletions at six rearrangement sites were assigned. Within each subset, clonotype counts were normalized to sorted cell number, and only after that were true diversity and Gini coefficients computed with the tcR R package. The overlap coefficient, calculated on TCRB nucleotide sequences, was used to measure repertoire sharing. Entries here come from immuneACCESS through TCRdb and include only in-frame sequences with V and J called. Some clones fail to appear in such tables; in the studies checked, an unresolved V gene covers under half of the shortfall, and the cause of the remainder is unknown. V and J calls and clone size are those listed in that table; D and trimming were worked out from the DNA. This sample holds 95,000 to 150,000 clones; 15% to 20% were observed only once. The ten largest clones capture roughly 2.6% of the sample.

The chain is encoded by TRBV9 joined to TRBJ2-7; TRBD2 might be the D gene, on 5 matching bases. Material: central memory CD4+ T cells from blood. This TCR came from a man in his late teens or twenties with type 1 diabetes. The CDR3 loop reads CASSVAAVSSYEQYF. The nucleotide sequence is TGTGCCAGCAGCGTAGCAGCGGTGAGCTCCTACGAGCAGTACTTC.